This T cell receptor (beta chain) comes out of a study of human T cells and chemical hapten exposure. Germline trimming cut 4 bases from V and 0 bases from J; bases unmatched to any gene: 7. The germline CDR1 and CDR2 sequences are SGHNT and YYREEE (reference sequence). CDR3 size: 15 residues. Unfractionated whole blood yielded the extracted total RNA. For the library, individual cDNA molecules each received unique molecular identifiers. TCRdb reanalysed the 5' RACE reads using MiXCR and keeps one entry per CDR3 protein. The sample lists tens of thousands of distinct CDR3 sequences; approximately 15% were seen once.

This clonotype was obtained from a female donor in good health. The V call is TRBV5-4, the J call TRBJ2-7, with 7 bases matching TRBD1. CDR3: CASSSSSGGSYEQYF. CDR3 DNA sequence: TGTGCCAGCAGCAGTTCGTCAGGGGGCTCCTACGAGCAGTACTTC. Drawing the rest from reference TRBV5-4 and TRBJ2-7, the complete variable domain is ETGVTQSPTHLIKTRGQQVTLRCSSQSGHNTVSWYQQALGQGPQFIFQYYREEENGRGNFPPRFSGLQFPNYSSELNVNALELDDSALYLCASSSSSGGSYEQYFGPGTRLTVT.